This T cell receptor (beta chain) was captured by sequencing in a study of control samples from healthy donors and cancer patients. The method was immunoSEQ multiplex PCR; TCRdb's version includes in-frame clones alone and lacks a portion of them. Here the sample spans around 130,000 clones, roughly 86% being singletons. This CDR3 is 13 amino acids long. J lost 6 bases, V lost 3 bases, and 3 bases had no gene match. Looked up from germline, CDR1 is MDHEN and CDR2 is SYDVKM. The chain links TRBV28 to TRBJ2-7, with TRBD1 matching 9 bases. The sample comprised PBMCs. The sequence was collected from a man aged 50-59 years with head and neck cancer. The CDR3 spells CASSFSDRGEQYF. The CDR3 bases are TGTGCCAGCAGTTTCTCGGACAGGGGCGAGCAGTACTTC.